This is a list of T cell receptor beta chains from one sample in a study of regulatory T cells in long-lasting Graves disease. TCRdb reanalysed the multiplex PCR reads using MiXCR and keeps one entry per CDR3 protein. The sample yields more than 400,000 distinct CDR3 sequences, 15% to 20% seen once. In addition, the sample was reused for a study of T cells in Graves' hyperthyroidism and ophthalmopathy.

The starting material was peripheral blood mononuclear cells (PBMCs), obtained at new diagnosis, from a patient treated with antithyroid drugs. These receptors were collected from a woman aged 25 to 39 with Graves disease. Each CDR3 is given with its conserved first and last residue. D genes are given only for firm matches. Size values are once, few and many counts, or a class for expanded clones, and some rows have none.

j_call clone_size d_call v_call cdr3_aa cdr3_nt
TRBJ2-1 few TRBD2 TRBV19 CASSLGRGRMFNEQFF TGTGCCAGTAGCCTCGGGAGGGGACGGATGTTCAATGAGCAGTTCTTC
TRBJ2-1 many . TRBV5-1 CASGLGDFSGNEQFF TGCGCCAGCGGTCTCGGGGATTTCTCTGGGAATGAGCAGTTCTTC
TRBJ1-4 few TRBD1 TRBV4-3 CASSQGDRSNEKLFF TGCGCCAGCAGCCAAGGGGACAGGAGTAATGAAAAACTGTTTTTT
TRBJ2-5 . . TRBV7-9 CASQRTQETQYF TGTGCCAGCCAAAGGACGCAAGAGACCCAGTACTTC
TRBJ2-3 many . TRBV14 CASSWRQGADTQYF TGTGCCAGCAGCTGGAGGCAAGGGGCAGATACGCAGTATTTT
TRBJ2-1 many . TRBV28 CASSPRGSREPYNEQFF TGTGCCAGCAGTCCGCGCGGGTCGAGGGAACCCTACAATGAGCAGTTCTTC
TRBJ1-1 many . TRBV18 CASSPPDRNTEAFF TGTGCCAGCTCCCCCCCCGACAGGAACACTGAAGCTTTCTTT
TRBJ2-5 many TRBD1 TRBV18 CASSPPTGGGETQYF TGTGCCAGCTCACCACCGACAGGGGGCGGCGAGACCCAGTACTTC
TRBJ1-5 many TRBD1 TRBV7-2 CASSLGGTGTQHF TGTGCCAGCAGCTTAGGGGGGACAGGTACTCAGCATTTT
TRBJ2-7 . TRBD2 TRBV20-1 CSARGRPGLAGVISYEQYF TGCAGTGCTAGAGGCCGACCGGGACTAGCGGGAGTAATCTCCTACGAGCAGTACTTC
TRBJ2-1 . TRBD2 TRBV4-2 CASSQGSGSGEQFF TGTGCCAGCAGCCAGGGAAGCGGGAGTGGGGAGCAGTTCTTC
TRBJ2-5 many . TRBV5-5 CASSSEGGETQYF TGTGCCAGCAGCTCCGAGGGCGGGGAGACCCAGTACTTC
TRBJ2-1 many TRBD1 TRBV27 CASSPPGGRYNEQFF TGTGCCAGCAGTCCCCCAGGGGGCCGCTACAATGAGCAGTTCTTC
TRBJ1-2 few . TRBV9 CASSAGREVYGYTF TGTGCCAGCAGCGCCGGCAGGGAGGTCTATGGCTACACCTTC
TRBJ1-3 many . TRBV28 CASSARTRAGNTIYF TGTGCCAGCAGTGCTAGAACACGAGCGGGGAACACCATATATTTT
TRBJ2-1 many TRBD2 TRBV30 CAWRNKLAGGNYNEQFF TGTGCCTGGAGGAATAAACTAGCGGGAGGGAACTACAATGAGCAGTTCTTC
TRBJ1-6 . . TRBV11-2 CASSLSRQGNSPLHF TGTGCCAGCAGCTTAAGTCGGCAGGGGAATTCACCCCTCCACTTT
TRBJ2-3 many . TRBV5-1 CASSVGRSSTDTQYF TGCGCCAGCAGCGTGGGCAGATCTAGCACAGATACGCAGTATTTT
TRBJ2-7 many . TRBV28 CASSRERGPGVREQYF TGTGCCAGCAGTCGAGAGAGGGGGCCGGGAGTGAGAGAGCAGTACTTC
TRBJ1-6 . . TRBV10-3 CAISERGGEGTGPLHF TGTGCCATCAGTGAGCGGGGGGGCGAGGGGACCGGACCCCTCCACTTT
TRBJ1-4 . . TRBV14 CASSQGLRANEKLFF TGTGCCAGCAGCCAAGGGTTGAGGGCTAATGAAAAACTGTTTTTT
TRBJ1-6 many . TRBV2 CASSGLGSPLHF TGTGCCAGCAGTGGGCTAGGGTCACCCCTCCACTTT
TRBJ1-2 few . TRBV6-1 CASRRDSNGYTF TGTGCCAGCCGGCGAGACAGCAATGGCTACACCTTC
TRBJ2-5 . . TRBV15 CATSLGPLKGETQYF TGTGCCACCAGCCTGGGACCCCTCAAGGGAGAGACCCAGTACTTC
TRBJ2-2 many TRBD1 TRBV6-2/TRBV6-3 CASSYSTQLAGTVTGELFF TGTGCCAGCAGTTACTCGACCCAGTTGGCCGGGACAGTAACCGGGGAGCTGTTTTTT
TRBJ2-7 few TRBD1 TRBV25-1 CASSPMGRTGASYEQYF TGTGCCAGCAGCCCAATGGGTAGGACAGGGGCGTCCTACGAGCAGTACTTC
TRBJ2-1 many TRBD2 TRBV6-2/TRBV6-3 CASSFDLTSGKYNEQFF TGTGCCAGCAGTTTTGATCTCACTAGCGGGAAGTACAATGAGCAGTTCTTC
TRBJ1-5 many . TRBV10-3 CATANGNQPQHF TGTGCCACCGCGAACGGGAATCAGCCCCAGCATTTT
TRBJ1-1 many . TRBV6-1 CASREQGVGMNTEAFF TGTGCCAGCAGAGAACAGGGAGTAGGTATGAACACTGAAGCTTTCTTT
TRBJ1-1 many . TRBV29-1 CSVGENTEAFF TGCAGCGTCGGGGAGAACACTGAAGCTTTCTTT
TRBJ2-5 many . TRBV18 CASSPRVLQETQYF TGTGCCAGCTCACCGAGGGTTCTACAAGAGACCCAGTACTTC
TRBJ2-7 medium-sized TRBD2 TRBV7-2 CASSLRGVAGGTVEQYF TGTGCCAGCAGCCTAAGGGGGGTAGCGGGAGGAACGGTCGAGCAGTACTTC
TRBJ2-1 few TRBD2 TRBV24-1 CATSEVTSGRTEQFF TGTGCCACCAGTGAAGTGACTAGCGGGAGAACTGAGCAGTTCTTC
TRBJ2-1 . TRBD1 TRBV20-1 CSALSVWDRGHNEQFF TGCAGTGCCCTTTCCGTTTGGGACAGGGGCCACAATGAGCAGTTCTTC
TRBJ2-4 few . TRBV7-8 CASRATSDSAKNIQYF TGTGCCAGCAGGGCTACTTCGGATTCCGCCAAAAACATTCAGTACTTC
TRBJ2-7 . TRBD2 TRBV11-2 CASSSGTSGRSSYEQYF TGTGCCAGCAGCTCCGGGACTAGCGGGAGATCCTCCTACGAGCAGTACTTC
TRBJ1-2 many . TRBV29-1 CSVEGARTVYGYTF TGCAGCGTTGAAGGGGCCAGGACGGTCTATGGCTACACCTTC
TRBJ2-1 many . TRBV2 CASTTGVYNEQFF TGTGCCAGCACAACAGGCGTCTACAATGAGCAGTTCTTC
TRBJ1-2 many . TRBV11-2 CATNFLVGGNYGYTF TGTGCCACTAACTTCCTTGTGGGGGGCAACTATGGCTACACCTTC
TRBJ1-2 few . TRBV7-2 CASSLGFYGVGYTF TGTGCCAGCAGCTTAGGGTTTTACGGGGTAGGCTACACCTTC
TRBJ2-7 many . TRBV3-1 CASSQTQAYEQYF TGTGCCAGCAGCCAAACCCAAGCCTACGAGCAGTACTTC
TRBJ2-3 many . TRBV10-2 CASSEDGSRYLTDTQYF TGCGCCAGCAGTGAGGACGGGAGCCGCTACCTCACAGATACGCAGTATTTT
TRBJ2-3 many TRBD2 TRBV7-3 CASSTSGKGDTQYF TGTGCCAGCTCGACTAGCGGGAAGGGAGATACGCAGTATTTT
TRBJ1-2 many . TRBV27 CASSSFRQAANYGYTF TGTGCCAGCAGTTCCTTTCGGCAGGCAGCTAACTATGGCTACACCTTC
TRBJ2-3 many TRBD2 TRBV6-1 CASRQPGLAGATDTQYF TGTGCCAGCAGACAGCCGGGACTAGCGGGAGCAACAGATACGCAGTATTTT
TRBJ2-2 . . TRBV5-1 CASSLVRANTGELFF TGCGCCAGCAGCTTGGTCAGAGCGAACACCGGGGAGCTGTTTTTT
TRBJ2-1 few . TRBV9 CASSVVYEASDEQFF TGTGCCAGCAGCGTAGTTTATGAGGCTAGTGATGAGCAGTTCTTC
TRBJ2-7 . TRBD2 TRBV9 CASSVGGSRDEQYF TGTGCCAGCAGCGTCGGGGGGTCCCGGGACGAGCAGTACTTC
TRBJ2-2 . . TRBV7-2 CASSLGGSGLFF TGTGCCAGCAGCTTAGGTGGGAGTGGGCTGTTTTTT
TRBJ1-2 many . TRBV7-2 CASSLGTGTLRNGYTF TGTGCCAGCAGCTTAGGAACCGGGACCCTGAGAAATGGCTACACCTTC